This is a list of T cell receptor beta chains from one sample in a study of blood T cell repertoires in COVID-19. Sequencing used immunoSEQ multiplex PCR; TCRdb keeps in-frame clones, though not all of them. The profile shows around 92,000 clones, roughly 83% of them singletons. Sequences were obtained from peripheral blood. The receptors were sampled from a human donor in a cohort sampled during active COVID-19. Each CDR3 is given with its conserved first and last residue.

j_call v_call cdr3_aa
TRBJ2-3 TRBV25-1 CASSKQGYRDTQYF
TRBJ2-7 TRBV6-5 CAIRPVSAYEQYF
TRBJ2-4 TRBV28 CASSLPGQGLNIQYF
TRBJ2-5 TRBV7-3 CASSLSAGAASGKETQYF
TRBJ2-5 TRBV9 CASSPSTGDLGAQYF
TRBJ1-5 TRBV7-9 CASSLTGSNQPQHF
TRBJ1-5 TRBV6-5 CASEQTGNQPQHF
TRBJ1-2 TRBV7-9 CASSFGGSLNGYTF
TRBJ2-7 TRBV3-1/TRBV3-2 CASSLGLAGLPRSYEQYF
TRBJ1-6 TRBV19 CASSAAWTGSNSPLHF
TRBJ2-3 TRBV11-2 CASSLDRSREGSRGTQYF
TRBJ2-7 TRBV9 CASSEAPGGYEQYF
TRBJ1-2 TRBV6-5 CASPRGEGYGYTF
TRBJ2-1 TRBV6-2/TRBV6-3 CASSSSELSTLHDEQFF
TRBJ1-2 TRBV19 CASSITGEDGYTF
TRBJ2-2 TRBV3-1/TRBV3-2 CASSPPGITGELFF
TRBJ2-4 TRBV10-3 CAISFDRDTKNIQYF
TRBJ1-1 TRBV7-2 CASSSQGVRTEAFF
TRBJ2-3 TRBV2 CASNGQGTDTQYF
TRBJ2-3 TRBV13 CASSYRSGRAPDTQYF
TRBJ2-3 TRBV11-3 CASSPTTSGRASTDTQYF
TRBJ2-5 TRBV12-3/TRBV12-4 CASSLQETQYF
TRBJ1-5 TRBV19 CASSITVAGNQPQHF
TRBJ1-6 TRBV4-3 CASSQETGGSSPLHF
TRBJ1-2 TRBV2 CASSAQPGGLGYGYTF
TRBJ1-2 TRBV6-2/TRBV6-3 CASSYGTGTAHF
TRBJ1-3 TRBV5-6 CASSFTKLSGNTIYF
TRBJ1-1 TRBV19 CASSIDYGNTEAFF
TRBJ1-2 TRBV3-1/TRBV3-2 CASSQGLYDGGYTF
TRBJ2-7 TRBV6-5 CASSKRQGAIYEQYF
TRBJ2-7 TRBV7-3 CASSEAPSAAYEQYF
TRBJ2-2 TRBV11-2 CASSWGLAGGQTGELFF
TRBJ2-7 TRBV10-3 CAIAWTSGSYEQYF
TRBJ2-1 TRBV2 CASSGDYQKYNEQFF
TRBJ2-3 TRBV7-3 CASSPTRDSTQYF
TRBJ1-4 TRBV19 CASSDRGRATNEKLFF
TRBJ1-5 TRBV5-1 CASSLSGGSQPQHF
TRBJ1-1 TRBV7-9 CASSRRGEAFF
TRBJ1-4 TRBV7-2 CASSSRPATNEKLFF
TRBJ2-4 TRBV7-2 CASSPQDSPWAKNIQYF
TRBJ2-7 TRBV6-4 CANSAGVPTYEQYF
TRBJ1-3 TRBV10-3 CAISESGLGSGNTIYF
TRBJ2-1 TRBV11-2 CASSPVGGRNEQFF